A single sample gave rise to the 25 T cell receptor beta chains below, sequenced in a study of cytomegalovirus exposure and HLA in healthy donors. PCR involved 60 Vbeta and 13 Jbeta primers. Sequencing was performed with immunoSEQ multiplex PCR; in TCRdb, only in-frame clones are kept and a portion is missing. The table has 90,000 to 150,000 clones, about four fifths seen once. Sequencing was performed on PBMCs. Receptors originate from a woman under 30 in good health and CMV-seronegative.

The chain combines TRBV27 with TRBJ2-5; D gene ambiguous. The end of the DNA fits TRBJ2-7 better, so the J call may be wrong. The CDR3 spans 15 residues. Germline values: CDR1 MNHEY, CDR2 SMNVEV (reference sequence). CDR3 residues: CASSLRPSGSSEQYF. As DNA, the CDR3 is TGTGCCAGCAGTTTGCGTCCTTCGGGTAGCAGCGAGCAGTACTTC.

The rearrangement uses TRBV29-1 and TRBJ1-4, with D maybe TRBD1 (5 bases). In germline, CDR1 is SQVTM, CDR2 ANQGSEA. The CDR3 consists of 14 residues. Trimming removed 7 bases at V and 8 bases at J, with 20 bases between. Written as DNA, the CDR3 is TGCAGCGGCTCCCTCGGGACGGCGGGGGAAAAACTGTTTTTT. This gives the protein CSGSLGTAGEKLFF.

In nucleotides, the CDR3 is TGTGCCAGCAGTTTATCGACGGGGACTGAAGCTTTCTTT. The encoded protein is CASSLSTGTEAFF. This chain uses TRBV27 with TRBJ1-1; D remains ambiguous. Germline V CDR1 and CDR2: MNHEY, SMNVEV (reference sequence). The germline V and J ends were trimmed by 0 bases and 5 bases, with 7 bases remaining between them. The CDR3 is 13 residues long.

The V call is TRBV5-4, the J call TRBJ2-4, with 7 nucleotides matching TRBD1. CDR1 and CDR2 (germline): SGHNT, YYREEE (reference sequence). V lost 4 bases to trimming and J lost 1 base; unmatched junction nucleotides: 11. This CDR3 spans 17 amino acids. Here the CDR3 DNA reads TGTGCCAGCAGCCTAGGACAGGAGGATGGCGCCAAAAACATTCAGTACTTC. Residues: CASSLGQEDGAKNIQYF.

With respect to this clone: At one of its ends the junction is not consistent with the germline gene, which may arise from a read error. DNA of the CDR3: TGTGCCAGCAGCCATTTCCCGAGGACAGGGGAAGAGAGCCAGTACTTC. Protein sequence: CASSHFPRTGEESQYF. J is TRBJ2-5 and V is TRBV14, with 9 bases matching TRBD1. Germline assignment: CDR1 SGHDN and CDR2 FVKESK. This CDR3 has 16 residues.

Note on this clone: This sample includes further DNA sequences coding for the same CDR3. The CDR3 DNA sequence: TGTGCCAGCAGCTCGCGACAGGGGCGAGAGACCCAGTACTTC. Residues: CASSSRQGRETQYF. The chain combines TRBV7-9 with TRBJ2-5; 8 nucleotides agree with TRBD1. The junction had 5 bases not matched to a gene; V was cut back by 4 bases and J by 4 bases. The CDR3 has 14 amino acids. The V gene's germline CDR1 is SEHNR and CDR2 FQNEAQ (reference sequence). The whole variable domain, remainder taken from reference TRBV7-9 and TRBJ2-5, is DTGVSQNPRHKITKRGQNVTFRCDPISEHNRLYWYRQTLGQGPEFLTYFQNEAQLEKSRLLSDRFSAERPKGSFSTLEIQRTEQGDSAMYLCASSSRQGRETQYFGPGTRLLVL.

V and J are TRBV12-5 and TRBJ1-6; 9 nucleotides line up with TRBD1. CDR3 length: 15 residues. CDR1 and CDR2 (germline): LGHNT, FRNRAP. Trimming took 7 bases from V and 5 from J; bases not matched to a gene: 6. The CDR3 spells CASAQGARDNSPLHF. The CDR3 bases are TGTGCTAGTGCACAGGGGGCGCGGGATAATTCACCCCTCCACTTT. The full variable domain, completed using reference TRBV12-5 and TRBJ1-6, is DARVTQTPRHKVTEMGQEVTMRCQPILGHNTVFWYRQTMMQGLELLAYFRNRAPLDDSGMPKDRFSAEMPDATLATLKIQPSEPRDSAVYFCASAQGARDNSPLHFGNGTRLTVT.

This clone showed up just once. CDR3 DNA: TGCGCCAGCAGCTTGGCCCCCAGCGGGAGTTACAATGAGCAGTTCTTC. Residues: CASSLAPSGSYNEQFF. The rearrangement uses TRBV5-1 and TRBJ2-1; 8 bases are shared with TRBD2. Germline CDR1 SGHRS, CDR2 YFSETQ. The CDR3 is made up of 16 amino acids. V lost 0 bases to trimming and J lost 4 bases; unmatched junction nucleotides: 6. The full variable domain, completed using reference TRBV5-1 and TRBJ2-1, is KAGVTQTPRYLIKTRGQQVTLSCSPISGHRSVSWYQQTPGQGLQFLFEYFSETQRNKGNFPGRFSGRQFSNSRSEMNVSTLELGDSALYLCASSLAPSGSYNEQFFGPGTRLTVL.

The J gene is TRBJ2-3, the V gene TRBV5-4, with D perhaps matching TRBD2 (5 bases). Trimming cost V 0 bases and J 3 bases, with 8 bases left between them. CDR3 length equals 14 residues. In germline, CDR1 is SGHNT, CDR2 YYREEE (reference sequence). Here the CDR3 DNA reads TGTGCCAGCAGCTTGGTCACTAGTACAGATACGCAGTATTTT. Translating it yields CASSLVTSTDTQYF.

Remarks on this clone: The same CDR3 can be traced to other DNA sequences in this sample. The chain couples TRBV6-6 to TRBJ1-2, with D possibly being TRBD1 (5 bases). Trimming removed 2 bases from V and 8 bases from J, with 12 bases in between. The germline V gene encodes CDR1 MNHNY and CDR2 SVGAGI (reference sequence). CDR3 length: 13 amino acids. In DNA form, the CDR3 reads TGTGCCAGCAGTTACATTTCAGGGTGGGGCTACACCTTC. Translating it yields CASSYISGWGYTF.

The chain uses TRBV7-9 and TRBJ1-1; D not certain. CDR3 length equals 13 residues. Germline V gene sequence: CDR1 SEHNR, CDR2 FQNEAQ (reference sequence). Between the trimmed V and J ends, which lost 3 bases and 11 bases, there was a span of 16 bases. Here the CDR3 DNA reads TGTGCCAGCAGCTTGCCCCCCGACTCGAAGGCTTTCTTT. It specifies CASSLPPDSKAFF. The whole variable domain, filled in from reference TRBV7-9 and TRBJ1-1, reads DTGVSQNPRHKITKRGQNVTFRCDPISEHNRLYWYRQTLGQGPEFLTYFQNEAQLEKSRLLSDRFSAERPKGSFSTLEIQRTEQGDSAMYLCASSLPPDSKAFFGQGTRLTVV.

The chain joins TRBV6-5 to TRBJ2-7; 9 bases align to TRBD1. V shed 4 bases and J 4 bases; nucleotides not matched to a gene: 8. Germline CDR1 reads MNHEY; CDR2 reads SVGAGI. The CDR3 totals 15 residues. The CDR3 region has the DNA TGTGCCAGCAGTTCTTCCGGGACAGGGAAATACGAGCAGTACTTC. The encoded protein is CASSSSGTGKYEQYF.

CDR3 nucleotide sequence: TGTGCCAGCAGCTTGGGAACGGTGGGCAGGTACAATCAGCCCCAGCATTTT. Its protein product is CASSLGTVGRYNQPQHF. The chain combines TRBV5-8 with TRBJ1-5; D not resolved. The CDR3 covers 17 residues. Trimming cost V 0 bases and J 3 bases, with 16 bases left between them. CDR1 is SGHTS and CDR2 is YDEGEE in the germline V gene.

The chain joins TRBV7-2 to TRBJ2-1; a possible D gene is TRBD2 (6 bases). Looked up from germline, CDR1 is SGHTA and CDR2 is FQGNSA. CDR3 length: 15 residues. V lost 0 bases and J 8 bases, leaving 14 bases between the germline ends. The CDR3 here is CASSLAQVGSYEQFF. DNA of the CDR3: TGTGCCAGCAGCTTAGCGCAGGTCGGGAGTTATGAGCAGTTCTTC. The variable domain in full, with the rest retrieved from reference TRBV7-2 and TRBJ2-1, is GAGVSQSPSNKVTEKGKDVELRCDPISGHTALYWYRQSLGQGLEFLIYFQGNSAPDKSGLPSDRFSAERTGGSVSTLTIQRTQQEDSAVYLCASSLAQVGSYEQFFGPGTRLTVL.

The CDR3, as DNA: TGTGCCAGTAAATGGGGAGTAGCGGCTTCCACAGATACGCAGTATTTT. It encodes CASKWGVAASTDTQYF. V is TRBV19 and J is TRBJ2-3; tentative D call: TRBD2 (6 bases). In germline, CDR1 is LNHDA, CDR2 SQIVND (reference sequence). CDR3 size: 16 residues. The V end lost 7 bases, the J end lost 2 bases, and 19 bases lay between the germline ends.

This clone was found once. This chain joins TRBV10-3 and TRBJ2-7; D is perhaps TRBD2 (5 bases). Germline values: CDR1 ENHRY, CDR2 SYGVKD. V dropped 2 bases and J dropped 5 bases, with 13 bases sitting between them. The CDR3 totals 14 residues. In DNA, the CDR3 is TGTGCCATCAGTGAGCCCACCTCTAGCAACGAGCAGTACTTC. It is translated as CAISEPTSSNEQYF.

This clone was picked up a small number of times. V is TRBV15 and J is TRBJ2-7; D unclear. CDR1 is LNHNV, CDR2 YYDKDF, per germline (reference sequence). The CDR3 spans 15 residues. V lost 2 bases and J lost 3, with 14 bases in between. CDR3 DNA: TGTGCCACCAGCAGATACCCGACTTCACGCTACGAGCAGTACTTC. Translating it yields CATSRYPTSRYEQYF.

This rearrangement joins TRBV5-1 to TRBJ1-6; D is undetermined. From germline, CDR1 is SGHRS and CDR2 YFSETQ. The CDR3 length is 12 residues. V was pared by 7 bases and J by 8 bases, with 10 bases between. In DNA, the CDR3 is TGCGCCAGCCGGGAGGCGGATTCACCCCTCCACTTT. Translating it yields CASREADSPLHF.

The CDR3: CATSRGLAARQETQYF. The CDR3 DNA follows: TGTGCCACCAGCAGAGGACTAGCGGCACGGCAAGAGACCCAGTACTTC. The chain links TRBV15 to TRBJ2-5; TRBD2 matches at 9 bases. V gave up 1 base and J gave up 2 bases; unmatched junction bases: 5. The CDR3 totals 16 residues. The germline CDR1 and CDR2 sequences are LNHNV and YYDKDF (reference sequence). Full variable domain (remainder filled in from reference TRBV15 and TRBJ2-5): DAMVIQNPRYQVTQFGKPVTLSCSQTLNHNVMYWYQQKSSQAPKLLFHYYDKDFNNEADTPDNFQSRRPNTSFCFLDIRSPGLGDTAMYLCATSRGLAARQETQYFGPGTRLLVL.

V and J are TRBV6-1 and TRBJ2-3, with D possibly being TRBD2 (6 bases). Trimming cost V 6 bases and J 2 bases, with 12 bases left between them. In germline, CDR1 is MNHNS, CDR2 SASEGT. This CDR3 comprises 14 residues. CDR3 protein: CASSWGGDTDTQYF. CDR3 DNA: TGTGCCAGCAGCTGGGGCGGGGACACAGATACGCAGTATTTT.

The V and J genes are TRBV5-4 and TRBJ2-7; TRBD1 agrees at 9 bases. CDR1 SGHNT and CDR2 YYREEE come from the germline V gene (reference sequence). V was pared by 1 base and J by 4 bases, with 6 bases of the junction left unmatched. This CDR3 has 15 residues. The CDR3 DNA reads as TGTGCCAGCAGCTTGACGACAGGGGGTGGGTACGAGCAGTACTTC. Protein sequence: CASSLTTGGGYEQYF. The full variable domain, its missing parts supplied by reference TRBV5-4 and TRBJ2-7, is ETGVTQSPTHLIKTRGQQVTLRCSSQSGHNTVSWYQQALGQGPQFIFQYYREEENGRGNFPPRFSGLQFPNYSSELNVNALELDDSALYLCASSLTTGGGYEQYFGPGTRLTVT.

The chain links TRBV4-2 to TRBJ1-3; D is ambiguous. V shed 1 base and J shed 1 base, with 17 bases lying between them. CDR1 LGHNA and CDR2 YNFKEQ come from the germline V gene. This CDR3 is built from 18 residues. The CDR3 DNA reads TGTGCCAGCAGCCAAGTCGTGTACTATCGGCAGTCTGGAAACACCATATATTTT. The encoded protein is CASSQVVYYRQSGNTIYF.

The V and J genes are TRBV5-1 and TRBJ2-3, with 12 bases fitting TRBD2. The CDR3 loop spans 16 amino acids. CDR1 and CDR2 (germline): SGHRS, YFSETQ. The junction had 9 bases not matched to a gene; V was cut back by 4 bases and J by 6 bases. The CDR3 sequence is CASSVPSGRARDTQYF. The CDR3 nucleotides are TGCGCCAGCAGCGTTCCTAGCGGGAGGGCCAGGGATACGCAGTATTTT.

V usage is TRBV7-2 and J usage is TRBJ1-2; the D gene is possibly TRBD1 (5 bases). This CDR3 has 14 amino acids. Germline CDR1 SGHTA, CDR2 FQGNSA. The V end was cut by 5 bases, the J end by 6 bases, with 16 bases between. Here the CDR3 reads CASSREGWGDGYTF. CDR3 bases: TGTGCCAGCAGCCGAGAAGGGTGGGGGGATGGCTACACCTTC.

The chain combines TRBV11-3 with TRBJ2-1, with 7 bases identical to TRBD1. V dropped 0 bases and J dropped 5; count of bases not matched to a gene: 1. The CDR3 has 14 residues. The germline CDR1 and CDR2 sequences are SGHNT and YENEEA. CDR3 region: CASSLDGTDNEQFF. CDR3 DNA: TGTGCCAGCAGCTTAGACGGGACAGACAATGAGCAGTTCTTC.